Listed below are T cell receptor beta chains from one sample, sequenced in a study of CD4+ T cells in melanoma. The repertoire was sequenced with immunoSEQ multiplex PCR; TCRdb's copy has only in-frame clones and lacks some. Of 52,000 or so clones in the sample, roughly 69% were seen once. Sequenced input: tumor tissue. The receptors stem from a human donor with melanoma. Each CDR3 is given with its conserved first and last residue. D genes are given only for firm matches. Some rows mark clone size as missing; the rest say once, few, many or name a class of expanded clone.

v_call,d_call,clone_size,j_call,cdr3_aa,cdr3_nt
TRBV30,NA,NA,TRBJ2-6,CAWRGASSGANVLTF,TGTGCCTGGAGAGGGGCCAGTTCTGGGGCCAACGTCCTGACTTTC
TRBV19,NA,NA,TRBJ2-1,CASTLDFLRNEQFF,TGTGCCAGTACCCTTGACTTTTTGAGGAATGAGCAGTTCTTC
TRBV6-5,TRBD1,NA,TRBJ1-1,CASSYSTGDEAFF,TGTGCCAGCAGTTATTCGACAGGGGATGAAGCTTTCTTT
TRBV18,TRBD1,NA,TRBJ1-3,CASSPSTGPRGNTIYF,TGTGCCAGCTCACCATCGACAGGGCCGAGGGGAAACACCATATATTTT
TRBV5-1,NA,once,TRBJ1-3,CASSYRGVGAGNTIYF,TGCGCCAGCAGCTATCGGGGGGTAGGGGCTGGAAACACCATATATTTT
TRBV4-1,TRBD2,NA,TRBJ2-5,CASSQILAGAQETQYF,TGCGCCAGCAGCCAAATCCTAGCGGGGGCCCAAGAGACCCAGTACTTC
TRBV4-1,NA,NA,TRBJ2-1,CASSDGDEQFF,TGCGCCAGCAGCGACGGAGATGAGCAGTTCTTC
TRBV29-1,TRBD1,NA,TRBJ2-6,CSVRQGSPFGANVLTF,TGCAGCGTGCGACAGGGTTCCCCCTTTGGGGCCAACGTCCTGACTTTC
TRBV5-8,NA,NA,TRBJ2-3,CASSLGQVPWDTQYF,TGTGCCAGCAGCTTGGGGCAGGTCCCCTGGGATACGCAGTATTTT
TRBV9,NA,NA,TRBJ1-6,CASSAWGANNSPLHF,TGTGCCAGCAGCGCCTGGGGGGCCAATAATTCACCCCTCCACTTT
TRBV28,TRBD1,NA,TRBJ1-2,CASRFEGAQGYTF,TGTGCCAGCAGGTTCGAGGGGGCGCAGGGCTACACCTTC
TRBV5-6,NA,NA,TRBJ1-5,CASSFRPGNQPQHF,TGTGCCAGCAGCTTTCGTCCCGGCAATCAGCCCCAGCATTTT
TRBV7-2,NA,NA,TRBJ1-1,CASSKGDTGGTEAFF,TGTGCCAGCAGCAAAGGGGACACGGGCGGCACTGAAGCTTTCTTT
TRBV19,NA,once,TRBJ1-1,CASSMAISTEAFF,TGTGCCAGTAGTATGGCCATATCTACTGAAGCTTTCTTT
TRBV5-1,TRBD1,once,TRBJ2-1,CASSLGDRGPNEQFF,TGCGCCAGCAGCTTGGGGGACAGGGGGCCGAATGAGCAGTTCTTC
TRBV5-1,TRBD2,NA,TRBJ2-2,CASSLALAGTGELFF,TGCGCCAGCAGCCTGGCACTAGCGGGGACCGGGGAGCTGTTTTTT
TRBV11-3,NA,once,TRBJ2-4,CASSVQGAAKNIQYF,TGTGCCAGCAGCGTACAGGGTGCCGCCAAAAACATTCAGTACTTC
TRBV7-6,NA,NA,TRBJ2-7,CASSPPGASSYEQYF,TGTGCCAGCAGCCCTCCCGGGGCGAGCTCCTACGAGCAGTACTTC
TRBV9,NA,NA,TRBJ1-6,CASSVDQGSSYNSPLHF,TGTGCCAGCAGCGTAGATCAGGGCAGCTCCTATAATTCACCCCTCCACTTT
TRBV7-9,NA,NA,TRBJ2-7,CASSLSGSTYEQYF,TGTGCCAGCAGCTTAAGCGGGTCAACCTACGAGCAGTACTTC
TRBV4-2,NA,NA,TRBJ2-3,CASSLEGLHGTDTQYF,TGTGCCAGCAGCTTGGAGGGCCTCCACGGCACAGATACGCAGTATTTT
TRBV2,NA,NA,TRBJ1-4,CASTEIEGEKLFF,TGTGCCAGCACAGAGATCGAAGGAGAAAAACTGTTTTTT
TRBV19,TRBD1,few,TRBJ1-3,CASSGTGPGNTIYF,TGTGCCAGTAGTGGGACAGGGCCTGGAAACACCATATATTTT
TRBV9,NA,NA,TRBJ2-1,CASSVRGGANEQFF,TGTGCCAGCAGCGTGAGGGGGGGGGCCAATGAGCAGTTCTTC
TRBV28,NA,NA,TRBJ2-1,CASSLGRATYNEQFF,TGTGCCAGCAGTTTAGGCAGGGCGACTTACAATGAGCAGTTCTTC
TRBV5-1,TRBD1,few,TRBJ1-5,CASSTGQGGNQPQHF,TGCGCCAGCAGTACAGGACAGGGGGGGAATCAGCCCCAGCATTTT
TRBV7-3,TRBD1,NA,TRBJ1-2,CASSFTGGYGYTF,TGTGCCAGCAGCTTTACAGGGGGGTATGGCTACACCTTC
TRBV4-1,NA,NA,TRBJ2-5,CASSQTMTPGEQYF,TGCGCCAGCAGCCAGACTATGACCCCGGGGGAGCAGTACTTC
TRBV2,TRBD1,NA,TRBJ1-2,CASSRTGGANYGYTF,TGTGCCAGCAGTCGGACAGGGGGGGCTAACTATGGCTACACCTTC
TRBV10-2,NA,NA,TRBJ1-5,CASSESAGPNQPQHF,TGCGCCAGCAGTGAGTCGGCAGGTCCCAATCAGCCCCAGCATTTT
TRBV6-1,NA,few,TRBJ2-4,CASSETRWGADIQYF,TGTGCCAGCAGTGAAACCCGCTGGGGGGCAGACATTCAGTACTTC
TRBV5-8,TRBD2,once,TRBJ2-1,CASTPRGLAGVGEQFF,TGTGCCAGCACGCCCCGCGGGCTAGCGGGGGTTGGTGAGCAGTTCTTC
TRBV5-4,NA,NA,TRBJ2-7,CASSLGQGPEQYF,TGTGCCAGCAGCTTGGGGCAGGGCCCCGAGCAGTACTTC
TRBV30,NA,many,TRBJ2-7,CAWSVTYEQYF,TGTGCCTGGAGTGTAACCTACGAGCAGTACTTC
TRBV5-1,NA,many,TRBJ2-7,CASSLAGSDEQYF,TGCGCCAGCAGCTTGGCGGGGTCCGACGAGCAGTACTTC
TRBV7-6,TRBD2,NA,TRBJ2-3,CASSLGLAGGPGADTQYF,TGTGCCAGCAGCTTAGGTTTAGCGGGGGGGCCAGGTGCAGATACGCAGTATTTT
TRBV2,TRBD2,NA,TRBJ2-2,CACEASGVGGELFF,TGTGCCTGCGAGGCCAGCGGGGTTGGCGGGGAGCTGTTTTTT
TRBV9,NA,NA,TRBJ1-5,CASSGTGLNQPQHF,TGTGCCAGCAGCGGTACAGGGCTTAATCAGCCCCAGCATTTT
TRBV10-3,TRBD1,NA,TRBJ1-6,CAISVEGQGDFPLHF,TGTGCCATCAGTGTGGAGGGACAGGGAGATTTTCCCCTCCACTTT
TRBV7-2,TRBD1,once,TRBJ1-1,CASSRDSLSGTEAFF,TGTGCCAGCAGCCGGGACAGCCTCTCGGGCACTGAAGCTTTCTTT
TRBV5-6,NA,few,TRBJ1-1,CASSYGGGGSTTAFF,TGTGCCAGCAGCTATGGGGGGGGAGGGAGCACTACGGCTTTCTTT
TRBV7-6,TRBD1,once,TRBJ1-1,CASSLYVVPDRAGMNTEAFF,TGTGCCAGCAGCTTATACGTGGTCCCGGACAGGGCTGGTATGAACACTGAAGCTTTCTTT